The rows below give T cell receptor beta chains drawn from one sample of a study of human T cells and chemical hapten exposure. TCRdb reanalysed the RACE reads using MiXCR and keeps one entry per CDR3 protein. The sample has roughly 200,000 distinct CDR3 sequences, around 24% seen once; the top ten hold 6.7%. The sequences come from whole blood, collected in connection with sensitization to the hapten diphenylcyclopropenone (DPC). The source is a woman aged 45-65 years with alopecia areata. Some clones in this sample may be carry-over from other donors' samples. CDR3s leave out the opening cysteine and the closing phenylalanine or tryptophan. The D gene is left open where the match is weak. Rows give clone size only sometimes, using once, few, many, or a class for an expanded clone.

14	TRBJ1-1	TRBV7-8	NA	NA	ASSLSGPSLGPEAF
13	TRBJ2-1	TRBV15	TRBD2	NA	ATSIRLAGHNEQF
13	TRBJ1-5	TRBV5-1	NA	NA	ASSLEAGSNQPQH
11	TRBJ1-1	TRBV6-2/TRBV6-3	TRBD1	NA	ASSYSTGAEAF
16	TRBJ2-5	TRBV5-5	TRBD2	NA	ASSFVLTSGRARETQY
13	TRBJ2-1	TRBV7-8	NA	NA	ASSLRATLYNEQF
13	TRBJ2-3	TRBV7-2	TRBD2	many	ASSFLAGGSYTQY
8	TRBJ2-1	TRBV29-1	NA	NA	SVADNEQF
13	TRBJ1-1	TRBV5-5	NA	NA	ASTTTPFVHAEAF
11	TRBJ2-3	TRBV20-1	NA	NA	SARGASTDTQY